This T cell receptor beta chain was sequenced for a study of CD8 T cells in ankylosing spondylitis. Study-level results: Within ankylosing spondylitis blood, a TCR beta motif made up of roughly eight highly homologous variants appeared to be characteristic.

This CDR3 comprises 12 residues. Trimming removed 8 bases from V and 6 bases from J; junction bases left unmatched: 6. A single record per CDR3 protein comes from TCRdb applying MiXCR to the 5' RACE reads. This table holds over 700,000 distinct CDR3 sequences, about 20% found once. This clonotype turned up a few times. Antigen specificity is unknown. The clonotype originates from a male donor with ankylosing spondylitis. V gene TRBV12-3 or TRBV12-4 combines with J gene TRBJ2-7; 8 bases agree with TRBD1. Input material: blood, either unsorted or a sorted T cell fraction (not recorded which). The CDR3 spells CASGQGQIEQYF. The CDR3 DNA follows: TGTGCCAGCGGACAGGGACAGATCGAGCAGTACTTC.